The rows below give T cell receptor beta chains drawn from one sample of a study of response to subunit inactivated influenza vaccine. From the RT-PCR reads, TCRdb called clonotypes with MiXCR, one entry per CDR3 protein. The data hold approximately 570,000 distinct CDR3 sequences, with approximately 7.6% observed a single time. The specimen comprised PBMCs from blood, sampled around 25 months after vaccination. The receptors shown here come from a man aged 50 to 69 who received an inactivated influenza vaccine. CDR3s leave out the opening cysteine and the closing phenylalanine or tryptophan. Fields, in order: J gene, V gene, CDR3 protein.

TRBJ2-3 | TRBV11-3 | ASSSKSTSTDTQY
TRBJ2-1 | TRBV24-1 | ATSDFAGGRSEQF
TRBJ1-5 | TRBV6-2/TRBV6-3 | ASSRTGGLQPQH
TRBJ1-1 | TRBV2 | ATSPLRGETEAF
TRBJ1-6 | TRBV6-5 | ASSYSVRRSPLH
TRBJ1-1 | TRBV4-2 | ASSQGERTEAF
TRBJ2-2 | TRBV6-2/TRBV6-3 | ASVNLGTGELF
TRBJ1-2 | TRBV20-1 | SATGQGGGYGYT
TRBJ2-5 | TRBV11-2 | ASSPQGAGETQY
TRBJ1-1 | TRBV6-5 | ASSYGADPNTEAF
TRBJ1-2 | TRBV18 | ASSPPTANGYT
TRBJ1-5 | TRBV5-4 | ASSYDPGGNQPQH
TRBJ2-3 | TRBV4-3 | ASSRGLSERTDTQY
TRBJ2-3 | TRBV28 | ASSSGLAPTDTQY
TRBJ2-1 | TRBV19 | ASSMLAHYLSSYNEQF
TRBJ2-1 | TRBV4-3 | ASSQERGWGEQF
TRBJ2-2 | TRBV29-1 | SVDDYTGELF
TRBJ2-5 | TRBV28 | ASSLVGQGRETQY
TRBJ2-3 | TRBV20-1 | SAPQGGGGTDTQY
TRBJ2-3 | TRBV7-9 | ASSLRGTGVDTQY
TRBJ2-3 | TRBV12-3/TRBV12-4 | ASSLAGASYTQY
TRBJ2-7 | TRBV6-2/TRBV6-3 | ASKIAQNLPYEQY
TRBJ1-1 | TRBV29-1 | SVYYIEAF
TRBJ2-1 | TRBV20-1 | SARRAGGRNEQF
TRBJ2-5 | TRBV6-1 | ASSEGGGGGETQY
TRBJ1-5 | TRBV20-1 | SASPRTGGHQPQH
TRBJ1-1 | TRBV9 | ASSVATRTVNTEAF